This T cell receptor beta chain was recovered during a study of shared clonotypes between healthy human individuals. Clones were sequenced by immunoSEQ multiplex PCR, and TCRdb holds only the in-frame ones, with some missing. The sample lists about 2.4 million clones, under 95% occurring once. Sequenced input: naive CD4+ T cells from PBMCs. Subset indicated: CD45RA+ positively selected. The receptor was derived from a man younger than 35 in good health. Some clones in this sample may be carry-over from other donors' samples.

The CDR3 protein is CASSVAGTGEKETQYF. DNA for the CDR3: TGTGCCAGCAGCGTCGCCGGGACAGGGGAGAAGGAGACCCAGTACTTC. This chain connects TRBV2 to TRBJ2-5, with 10 bases identical to TRBD1. Germline V lookup: CDR1 SNHLY, CDR2 FYNNEI. The CDR3 has 16 amino acids. Trimming took 6 bases from V and 5 from J; bases not matched to a gene: 12. Full variable domain (missing parts from reference TRBV2 and TRBJ2-5): EPEVTQTPSHQVTQMGQEVILRCVPISNHLYFYWYRQILGQKVEFLVSFYNNEISEKSEIFDDQFSVERPDGSNFTLKIRSTKLEDSAMYFCASSVAGTGEKETQYFGPGTRLLVL.